This passage covers 8 T cell receptor beta chains from one sample sequenced in a study of shared T cell receptors in the human thymus. Only in-frame clones appear in the TCRdb table, and some are missing; sequencing was by immunoSEQ multiplex PCR. The sample has hundreds of thousands of clones; about 87% are singletons. These data were likewise used in another study, on human thymus T cells.

The sample taken for sequencing was thymocytes. The source is a boy younger than two with a congenital heart defect.

V usage is TRBV7-2 and J usage is TRBJ1-1, with D tentatively TRBD1 (6 bases). The CDR3 length is 15 residues. The V gene's germline CDR1 is SGHTA and CDR2 FQGNSA. V lost 4 bases to trimming and J lost 0 bases, with 12 bases between them. The CDR3 reads CASSSVGALNTEAFF. The CDR3 DNA follows: TGTGCCAGCAGCTCCGTGGGGGCGCTGAACACTGAAGCTTTCTTT. The whole variable domain, filled in from reference TRBV7-2 and TRBJ1-1, reads GAGVSQSPSNKVTEKGKDVELRCDPISGHTALYWYRQSLGQGLEFLIYFQGNSAPDKSGLPSDRFSAERTGGSVSTLTIQRTQQEDSAVYLCASSSVGALNTEAFFGQGTRLTVV.

V gene TRBV4-1 combines with J gene TRBJ2-5, with a weak D call TRBD2 (6 bases). The CDR3 extends over 16 amino acids. Trimming shortened V by 4 bases and J by 4 bases, and 19 bases separated the two germline ends. Germline CDR1 reads MGHRA; CDR2 reads YSYEKL. DNA of the CDR3: TGCGCCAGCAGCCCAATCTCCGGACGGGGAGGAGAGACCCAGTACTTC. It specifies CASSPISGRGGETQYF.

The V and J genes are TRBV27 and TRBJ2-1; TRBD2 agrees at 9 bases. The J segment lost 4 bases and the V segment lost 3 bases, leaving 13 bases of the junction unmatched. CDR3 length: 18 amino acids. The germline CDR1 and CDR2 sequences are MNHEY and SMNVEV (reference sequence). DNA of the CDR3: TGTGCCAGCAGTTTGTTGGGACTAGCTCACCGCCCTTACAATGAGCAGTTCTTC. This translates into CASSLLGLAHRPYNEQFF.

The chain combines TRBV12-1 with TRBJ1-2; the table's TRBD1 call for D was not verified on the DNA. TRBV12-1 is a listed pseudogene. The CDR3 spans 16 residues. CDR3 bases: TGTGCCAGCAGCGTGATTGGGTCCGGACACAACTATGGCTACACCTTC. Protein product: CASSVIGSGHNYGYTF.

The chain employs TRBV2 and TRBJ1-5, with D tentatively TRBD1 (6 bases). CDR1 is SNHLY, CDR2 FYNNEI, per germline. Trimming pared 6 bases from V and 4 bases from J, leaving 7 bases between. This CDR3 comprises 12 residues. DNA for the CDR3: TGTGCCAGCAGACAGGGAAATCAGCCCCAGCATTTT. Translating gives CASRQGNQPQHF.

The chain employs TRBV5-1 and TRBJ2-1; 12 bases map to TRBD1. The CDR3 extends over 15 amino acids. Germline-derived CDR1 and CDR2 are SGHRS and YFSETQ. Trimming cost V 4 bases and J 4 bases; bases outside gene matches: 3. This chain's CDR3 is CASSRDRGPYNEQFF. The DNA of the CDR3 is TGCGCCAGCAGCAGGGACAGGGGGCCTTACAATGAGCAGTTCTTC.

The chain recombines TRBV30 with TRBJ1-2; D not certain. The CDR3 covers 18 residues. CDR1 is GTSNPN and CDR2 is SVGIG in the germline V gene (reference sequence). Deletions cut 4 bases from V and 6 bases from J, with 30 bases between. CDR3 protein: CAWISLRSEGEGYNGYTF. The CDR3, as DNA: TGTGCCTGGATTAGTTTGAGGTCGGAGGGAGAGGGTTATAATGGCTACACCTTC.

V and J are TRBV27 and TRBJ2-5; tentatively, D is TRBD1 (6 bases). Per germline, CDR1 MNHEY and CDR2 SMNVEV (reference sequence). Trimming took off 3 bases at V and 7 bases at J, with 15 bases between the two ends. The CDR3 runs 14 residues. The CDR3 DNA sequence: TGTGCCAGCAGTTTTTCAGGGGCGCGTGGGACCCAGTACTTC. Amino acid sequence: CASSFSGARGTQYF.